A selection of T cell receptor beta chains follows, all from one sample in a study of cytomegalovirus exposure and HLA in healthy donors. The assay was immunoSEQ multiplex PCR, and TCRdb's table has in-frame clones only and misses some. The data contain about 170,000 clones, 89% of them seen just once; the ten biggest clones take up 10% to 13%. The source material was PBMCs. These receptors were taken from a young woman in good health and CMV-seropositive. Each CDR3 is given with its conserved first and last residue. Each record gives: V gene, D gene, J gene, clone size, CDR3 protein, CDR3 DNA. The D gene is left open where the match is weak. Part of the rows lack a size; the others show once, few, many or a class for expanded clones.

>TRBV5-1|-|TRBJ1-1|-
CASSGEGGTEAFF
TGCGCCAGCAGCGGAGAGGGGGGGACTGAAGCTTTCTTT
>TRBV6-6|TRBD1|TRBJ1-2|once
CASTFRGANGYTF
TGTGCCAGCACCTTCAGGGGGGCAAATGGCTACACCTTC
>TRBV6-4|TRBD2|TRBJ2-2|-
CASSVSSGSSGELFF
TGTGCCAGCAGTGTGTCTAGCGGGAGTTCCGGGGAGCTGTTTTTT
>TRBV2|-|TRBJ2-5|-
CASRAGHLNF
TGTGCCAGCAGGGCCGGACACTTGAACTTC
>TRBV28|-|TRBJ1-2|-
CASSLIEGVGYTF
TGTGCCAGCAGTTTAATCGAGGGGGTAGGCTACACCTTC
>TRBV11-2|-|TRBJ2-3|-
CASSLGATGTDTQYF
TGTGCCAGCAGCTTAGGGGCAACCGGTACAGATACGCAGTATTTT
>TRBV13|-|TRBJ2-1|few
CASSSYTRGNEQFF
TGTGCCAGCAGCAGTTATACCCGGGGAAATGAGCAGTTCTTC
>TRBV5-4|-|TRBJ2-1|-
CASSLVSWGAYNEQFF
TGTGCCAGCAGCTTGGTCTCGTGGGGGGCCTACAATGAGCAGTTCTTC
>TRBV30|-|TRBJ1-1|-
CAWSVGYAIVAGRVF
TGTGCCTGGAGTGTAGGATACGCGATAGTGGCGGGCCGAGTCTTT
>TRBV18|-|TRBJ2-1|-
CASSPTEYNEQFF
TGTGCCAGCTCACCAACAGAGTACAATGAGCAGTTCTTC